These 31 T cell receptor beta chains were sequenced from one sample in a study of CD8+CD57+ T cells in acquired aplastic anemia. Both TCR beta VDJ combination and CDR3 sequence profiling were carried out. Genomic DNA was the template for this profiling. TCRdb reanalysed the reads using MiXCR and keeps one entry per CDR3 protein. The sample contains about 160,000 distinct CDR3 sequences, roughly 40% of which appear only once. The specimen sequenced was sorted CD4+, CD8+, or CD8+CD57+ T cells (not recorded which) from PBMCs. The receptors were sampled from a human donor in good health.

Many counts were recorded for this clonotype. This chain uses TRBV9 with TRBJ2-5, with 9 bases lining up with TRBD2. Per germline, CDR1 SGDLS and CDR2 YYNGEE. The V segment lost 4 bases and the J segment 1 base; nucleotides outside the gene matches: 8. The CDR3 sequence is 16 residues long. The CDR3 DNA reads as TGTGCCAGCAGCTCGAGACTAGCGGACTTCCAAGAGACCCAGTACTTC. Translation: CASSSRLADFQETQYF.

V gene TRBV4-1 combines with J gene TRBJ1-6; weak D call: TRBD1 (6 bases). The CDR3 is 15 amino acids. Germline CDR1 and CDR2: MGHRA and YSYEKL. V was pared by 1 base and J by 7 bases, with 11 bases between. CDR3 DNA sequence: TGCGCCAGCAGCCAAGTTCCAGGGGTCAATTCACCCCTCCACTTT. This sequence encodes CASSQVPGVNSPLHF.

This clonotype was observed many times. The chain is built from TRBV6-2 or TRBV6-3 and TRBJ1-1, with a possible D match to TRBD1 (6 bases). The CDR3 sequence is 14 residues long. Germline V gene sequence: CDR1 MNHEY, CDR2 SVGEGT. V was shortened by 5 bases and J by 4 bases, with 14 bases between the two germline ends. The CDR3 reads CASSRNRVGTEAFF. The CDR3, as DNA: TGTGCCAGCAGTAGGAACAGGGTCGGCACTGAAGCTTTCTTT.

The V gene is TRBV30, the J gene TRBJ2-3; 7 nucleotides align to TRBD1. CDR3 size: 14 residues. CDR1 is GTSNPN, CDR2 SVGIG, per germline (reference sequence). Trimming took 6 bases from V and 1 from J; bases not matched to a gene: 7. The CDR3 region has the DNA TGTGCCTGTCACTCCACAGGGGGCACAGATACGCAGTATTTT. Residues: CACHSTGGTDTQYF.

This clonotype was seen only a few times. J is TRBJ2-5 and V is TRBV5-1; possibly TRBD1 for D (6 bases). The germline CDR1 and CDR2 sequences are SGHRS and YFSETQ. The CDR3 runs 15 residues. The germline V and J ends were trimmed by 0 bases and 4 bases, with 13 bases remaining between them. The CDR3 DNA reads as TGCGCCAGCAGCTTGGTACAGGGCCCGATAGAGACCCAGTACTTC. Its translation is CASSLVQGPIETQYF.

This clonotype was observed many times. The V and J genes are TRBV10-3 and TRBJ2-7; 8 bases map to TRBD1. Trimming cost V 5 bases and J 4 bases; bases outside gene matches: 4. This CDR3 has 13 residues. The germline V gene has CDR1 ENHRY and CDR2 SYGVKD. Written as DNA, the CDR3 is TGTGCCATCAGTTTGGACAGGGCGTACGAGCAGTACTTC. Protein product: CAISLDRAYEQYF.

About this clonotype: This clone may be a read error of a much larger clone one base away. The gene calls are TRBV5-1 and TRBJ2-6; unclear D gene. This CDR3 spans 14 amino acids. Per the germline V gene, CDR1 is SGHRS and CDR2 is YFSETQ. V shed 7 bases and J shed 1 base, with 9 bases lying between them. CDR3 protein: CASEVVSGANVLTF. The CDR3, as DNA: TGCGCCAGCGAGGTGGTGTCTGGGGCCAACGTCCTGACTTTC. Full variable domain (remainder filled in from reference TRBV5-1 and TRBJ2-6): KAGVTQTPRYLIKTRGQQVTLSCSPISGHRSVSWYQQTPGQGLQFLFEYFSETQRNKGNFPGRFSGRQFSNSRSEMNVSTLELGDSALYLCASEVVSGANVLTFGAGSRLTVL.

This clonotype came up a few times. This rearrangement joins TRBV11-2 to TRBJ2-1; D gene ambiguous. Between the trimmed V and J ends, which lost 1 base and 4 bases, there was a span of 8 bases. The CDR3 contains 14 residues. Germline CDR1 is SGHAT and CDR2 is FQNNGV. This CDR3 reads CASSLVSSYNEQFF. CDR3 nucleotides: TGTGCCAGCAGCTTAGTTTCTAGTTACAATGAGCAGTTCTTC.

Regarding this clonotype: A much larger clonotype is one base distant, so this may be a read error. This chain connects TRBV6-4 to TRBJ2-7; 11 bases fit TRBD2. V lost 8 bases, J lost 7 bases, and 13 bases stayed unmatched. Germline CDR1 and CDR2: MRHNA and SNTAGT. The CDR3 sequence is 15 residues long. The CDR3 DNA is TGTGCCAGCCGAACTAGCGGGAGTTGGGACAATGAGCAGTACTTC. It translates to CASRTSGSWDNEQYF.

The J gene is TRBJ1-2, the V gene TRBV28; 7 nucleotides align to TRBD1. This CDR3 is built from 16 residues. The V gene's germline CDR1 is MDHEN and CDR2 SYDVKM. V shed 2 bases, J shed 2 bases, and the junction held 8 bases outside the gene matches. The CDR3 DNA follows: TGTGCCAGCAGTTTAGTCGGGACAGAGGAGAACTATGGCTACACCTTC. It is translated as CASSLVGTEENYGYTF.

The V call is TRBV5-1, the J call TRBJ2-1; 7 positions match TRBD1. This CDR3 comprises 14 residues. Unmatched junction bases numbered 6, after V lost 0 bases and J lost 9 bases. Germline assignment: CDR1 SGHRS and CDR2 YFSETQ. The CDR3 protein is CASSLAGGRGEQFF. The DNA for the CDR3 is TGCGCCAGCAGCTTGGCAGGGGGTAGGGGTGAGCAGTTCTTC.

In regard to this clonotype: Here the CDR3 omits its conserved ending phenylalanine or tryptophan, so a read error is the likely source. The rearrangement joins TRBV2 to TRBJ1-1; maybe TRBD1 (5 bases). Deletions cut 2 bases from V and 10 bases from J, with 14 bases between. The length of the CDR3 is 13 residues. Germline V CDR1 and CDR2: SNHLY, FYNNEI. In DNA, the CDR3 is TGTGCCAGCAGTGAAATCGCGGCAGGGCGAGCTTTCTCT. It is translated as CASSEIAAGRAFS.

This clonotype has a handful of counts. The chain has TRBV10-3 and TRBJ1-6; D is undetermined. Germline values: CDR1 ENHRY, CDR2 SYGVKD. V was shortened by 11 bases and J by 0 bases, with 11 bases between the two germline ends. The CDR3 extends over 14 amino acids. The chain's CDR3 is CAVLLGSYNSPLHF. The CDR3 DNA reads as TGTGCCGTACTCTTGGGCTCCTATAATTCACCCCTCCACTTT.

This clonotype was detected a few times. The chain has TRBV7-9 and TRBJ2-3, with unresolved D. Germline loops: CDR1 SEHNR, CDR2 FQNEAQ (reference sequence). V lost 9 bases and J lost 2, with 12 bases in between. This CDR3 is built from 13 residues. CDR3 in amino acids: CASSLAPTDTQYF. CDR3 coding DNA: TGTGCCAGTAGCCTGGCCCCCACAGATACGCAGTATTTT.

This clonotype was seen more than once but under ten times. This could be a read error, since a much larger clone is one nucleotide away. The rearrangement joins TRBV7-9 to TRBJ1-1, with unresolved D. Germline V lookup: CDR1 SEHNR, CDR2 FQNEAQ (reference sequence). The CDR3 loop spans 14 amino acids. The CDR3, as DNA: TGTGCCAGCAGCCCCTTCGGGGAGAACACTGAAACTTTCTTT. Translating gives CASSPFGENTETFF.

The genes are TRBV10-3 and TRBJ1-2, with 7 bases identical to TRBD1. CDR3 size: 15 residues. The germline gives CDR1 ENHRY, CDR2 SYGVKD. J was trimmed by 7 bases and V by 2 bases; bases with no gene match: 10. The CDR3 region is CAISETDREVAGYTF. The CDR3 nucleotides read TGTGCCATCAGTGAGACCGACAGGGAAGTCGCTGGCTACACCTTC.

In its sample, this clonotype was seen many times. The rearrangement joins TRBV7-2 to TRBJ2-1; D is possibly TRBD1 (5 bases). This CDR3 has 15 amino acids. Trimming left V 1 base short and J 2 bases short, with 9 bases between. The germline V gene encodes CDR1 SGHTA and CDR2 FQGNSA. The CDR3 region has the DNA TGTGCCAGCAGCTTAGGGCAGGGAACCTACAATGAGCAGTTCTTC. This encodes CASSLGQGTYNEQFF.

This chain connects TRBV9 to TRBJ2-2; no clear D. This CDR3 is 11 amino acids long. The germline CDR1 and CDR2 sequences are SGDLS and YYNGEE. Trimming stripped 9 bases from V and 6 bases from J, with 9 bases between. CDR3 protein: CATERSGELFF. The CDR3, as DNA: TGTGCCACAGAAAGGTCCGGGGAGCTGTTTTTT.

This clonotype has ten or more counts. The chain couples TRBV7-9 to TRBJ1-6; no reliable D call. This CDR3 contains 14 residues. The V gene's germline CDR1 is SEHNR and CDR2 FQNEAQ (reference sequence). V gave up 2 bases and J gave up 9 bases, with 11 bases separating them. CDR3 protein: CASSLLGLGSPLHF. CDR3 nucleotides: TGTGCCAGCAGCTTACTGGGTTTGGGTTCACCCCTCCACTTT.

The V gene is TRBV10-3, the J gene TRBJ2-1, with 8 bases matching TRBD2. CDR1 and CDR2 from the germline V gene are ENHRY and SYGVKD. This CDR3 spans 14 amino acids. V lost 6 bases to trimming and J lost 2 bases; unmatched junction nucleotides: 3. CDR3 in amino acids: CAISTSGTYNEQFF. CDR3 DNA sequence: TGTGCCATCAGCACTAGCGGAACCTACAATGAGCAGTTCTTC.

In this sample, this clonotype turned up a few times. The chain couples TRBV18 to TRBJ2-3; D unclear. CDR3 length equals 14 residues. Trimming removed 0 bases from V and 2 bases from J, with 6 bases in between. Germline CDR1 and CDR2: KGHSH and LQKENI. CDR3 sequence: CASSPPIATDTQYF. CDR3 nucleotide sequence: TGTGCCAGCTCACCACCGATAGCCACAGATACGCAGTATTTT.

The gene calls are TRBV28 and TRBJ2-7; D is possibly TRBD1 (5 bases). V lost 3 bases and J 1 base, leaving 13 bases between the germline ends. There are 15 residues in the CDR3. Germline assignment: CDR1 MDHEN and CDR2 SYDVKM. The CDR3 bases are TGTGCCAGCAGTTTGAAGGGGATGGGATCCTACGAGCAGTACTTC. Residues: CASSLKGMGSYEQYF.

Only a few counts were recorded for this clonotype. The CDR3 DNA follows: TGTGCCAGCAGACAAAGGAGCGGGACAGCCTACAATGAGCAGTTCTTC. Translating gives CASRQRSGTAYNEQFF. The V call is TRBV6-1, the J call TRBJ2-1; D is tentatively TRBD1 or TRBD2 (7 bases each). The CDR3 has 16 residues. Deletions cut 6 bases from V and 2 bases from J, with 17 bases between. CDR1 MNHNS and CDR2 SASEGT come from the germline V gene.

The V call is TRBV13, the J call TRBJ1-1; D gene unclear. The CDR3 has 13 residues. The germline V gene has CDR1 PRHDT and CDR2 FYEKMQ (reference sequence). V gave up 5 bases and J gave up 2 bases, with 9 bases separating them. The CDR3 region is CASSPIENTEAFF. CDR3 in DNA: TGTGCCAGCAGCCCGATAGAAAACACTGAAGCTTTCTTT.

V and J are TRBV29-1 and TRBJ2-2; perhaps TRBD2 as D (5 bases). Germline V gene lookup returns CDR1 SQVTM and CDR2 ANQGSEA. This CDR3 spans 13 amino acids. The V and J ends lost 8 bases and 3 bases respectively, with 13 bases between them. CDR3 in DNA: TGCAGCTCGACAAAGGGAGACACCGGGGAGCTGTTTTTT. Its translation is CSSTKGDTGELFF.

This chain connects TRBV10-3 to TRBJ2-1, with TRBD1 as a possible D gene (5 bases). The V gene's germline CDR1 is ENHRY and CDR2 SYGVKD. V was trimmed by 4 bases and J by 4 bases, leaving 17 bases between them. The CDR3 runs to 16 residues. CDR3 DNA: TGTGCCATCAGTGTATCACAGGAGATCCCGTACAATGAGCAGTTCTTC. Its translation is CAISVSQEIPYNEQFF.

The rearrangement uses TRBV4-1 and TRBJ1-2; TRBD1 aligns across 7 bases. The germline CDR1 and CDR2 sequences are MGHRA and YSYEKL. After removal of 6 bases from V and 6 bases from J, the junction contained 7 bases not matched to a gene. The CDR3 has 13 residues. CDR3 loop: CASRHRDSDGYTF. DNA of the CDR3: TGCGCCAGCAGACACCGGGACAGCGATGGCTACACCTTC.

This rearrangement joins TRBV24-1 to TRBJ2-1; D is uncertain. V shed 5 bases and J shed 6 bases, with 10 bases lying between them. The CDR3 consists of 13 residues. Germline CDR1 KGHDR, CDR2 SFDVKD. CDR3 nucleotides: TGTGCCACCAGTGGGGGTATCCCCAATGAGCAGTTCTTC. It specifies CATSGGIPNEQFF.

This clonotype was picked up a small number of times. This chain uses TRBV28 with TRBJ2-7, with TRBD2 matching over 8 bases. V dropped 6 bases and J dropped 3; count of bases not matched to a gene: 7. This CDR3 contains 14 residues. The germline V gene encodes CDR1 MDHEN and CDR2 SYDVKM. The CDR3 DNA reads TGTGCCAGCAGACGGGGGGGTACTTTCTACGAGCAGTACTTC. It yields the protein CASRRGGTFYEQYF. Together with reference TRBV28 and TRBJ2-7, the CDR3 gives the full variable domain: DVKVTQSSRYLVKRTGEKVFLECVQDMDHENMFWYRQDPGLGLRLIYFSYDVKMKEKGDIPEGYSVSREKKERFSLILESASTNQTSMYLCASRRGGTFYEQYFGPGTRLTVT.

Many counts were recorded for this clonotype. The chain employs TRBV6-1 and TRBJ2-3; the D gene is possibly TRBD1 (6 bases). Trimming removed 5 bases from V and 2 bases from J, with 17 bases in between. CDR1 and CDR2 (germline): MNHNS, SASEGT. The CDR3 spans 16 residues. CDR3 residues: CASSPGTPSITDTQYF. The CDR3 DNA reads TGTGCCAGCAGTCCCGGGACACCTAGCATCACAGATACGCAGTATTTT.

This clonotype has more than one count but fewer than ten. The genes are TRBV6-1 and TRBJ1-5, with 9 bases identical to TRBD1. V shed 5 bases, J shed 5 bases, and the junction held 7 bases outside the gene matches. Germline assignment: CDR1 MNHNS and CDR2 SASEGT. The CDR3 loop spans 15 amino acids. The CDR3 spells CASSTRTGVDQPQHF. CDR3 bases: TGTGCCAGCAGTACCAGGACAGGGGTTGATCAGCCCCAGCATTTT.